Below are 9 T cell receptor beta chains sequenced from a single sample in a study of persistence of HIV-infected CD4 T cells (dated by TCRdb to 2018 to 2021). These receptors are not linked to any known antigen. TCRbeta repertoires were sequenced from genomic DNA with the immunoSEQ hsTCRB assay version 4 in survey mode. TCRdb took this table from immuneACCESS and kept in-frame rearrangements with V and J called. Such tables lack part of the clones; where checked against another copy, unresolved V genes explain under half of the gap, and the rest is unexplained. The sample profile shows about 4,900 clones; about 60% of them were found once. The ten largest clones add up to 40% of the sample. The sample's treatment or condition label, in plain terms: suppressive antiretroviral therapy. Cells were stimulated with lysates of CMV-infected fibroblasts at 9 to 10 ug/mL. Sorting of responding CD4+ T cells was based on upregulation of both CD40 ligand and CD69.

The starting material was CD4+ T cells sorted from PBMCs after approximately 19-hour stimulation, obtained from a patient who received antiretroviral therapy. The sample's cell subset or site label is to be understood as: CD40L+CD69+ CD4 T cells responding to CMV lysate. These receptors all come from an adult man with HIV who was CMV-seropositive.

This clone was picked up a small number of times. The chain links TRBV18 to TRBJ1-1; tentatively, D is TRBD1 (5 bases). Trimming stripped 3 bases from V and 6 bases from J, with 8 bases between. The CDR3 contains 12 residues. CDR1 and CDR2 (germline): KGHSH, LQKENI. Written as DNA, the CDR3 is TGTGCCAGCTCACCCCAGGGCGCTGAAGCTTTCTTT. Protein sequence: CASSPQGAEAFF.

This chain links TRBV15 with TRBJ1-5; D unresolved. Germline CDR1 reads LNHNV; CDR2 reads YYDKDF (reference sequence). With 0 bases removed from V and 4 bases from J, the gap between germline ends came to 10 bases. This CDR3 has 15 amino acids. Here the CDR3 reads CATSRDLGHNQPQHF. CDR3 DNA: TGTGCCACCAGCAGAGATCTGGGCCATAATCAGCCCCAGCATTTT.

V is TRBV14 and J is TRBJ1-4, with D possibly TRBD1 on 5 matching bases. The CDR3 spans 18 residues. With 1 base removed from V and 0 bases from J, the gap between germline ends came to 15 bases. CDR1 and CDR2 from the germline V gene are SGHDN and FVKESK. For the CDR3, the DNA is TGTGCCAGCAGCCAAGGCTTCCGCGGGGGACCAACTAATGAAAAACTGTTTTTT. Translation gives CASSQGFRGGPTNEKLFF. The entire variable domain, with the rest obtained from reference TRBV14 and TRBJ1-4, is as follows: EAGVTQFPSHSVIEKGQTVTLRCDPISGHDNLYWYRRVMGKEIKFLLHFVKESKQDESGMPNNRFLAERTGGTYSTLKVQPAELEDSGVYFCASSQGFRGGPTNEKLFFGSGTQLSVL.

V gene TRBV6-2 or TRBV6-3 combines with J gene TRBJ2-1; D gene unclear. Germline lookup yields CDR1 MNHEY and CDR2 SVGEGT. CDR3 size: 20 residues. Trimming removed 2 bases from V and 1 base from J, with 24 bases in between. The CDR3 nucleotides are TGTGCCAGCAGTTACCCGGAAGGGTCTCCCGGGTCAATGTCCTACAATGAGCAGTTCTTC. Residues: CASSYPEGSPGSMSYNEQFF.

This clone is classed as medium-sized. This chain connects TRBV3-1 (or the pseudogene TRBV3-2) to TRBJ1-1; 7 nucleotides agree with TRBD1. Germline-derived CDR1 and CDR2 are LGHDT and YNNKEL (reference sequence). The junction had 16 bases not matched to a gene; V was cut back by 3 bases and J by 0 bases. This CDR3 is built from 19 residues. The CDR3 DNA is TGTGCCAGCAGCCACCCTTTTACCCGACAGGGCTTCATGAACACTGAAGCTTTCTTT. Residues: CASSHPFTRQGFMNTEAFF.

In this sample, this clone turned up a few times. This chain links TRBV28 with TRBJ1-5; possible D gene TRBD1, 6 bases. CDR3 length: 16 residues. CDR1 is MDHEN, CDR2 SYDVKM, per germline. V lost 5 bases, J lost 1 base, and 15 bases lay in between. The CDR3 nucleotides are TGTGCCAGCAGTAAAAATCAGGGGACGAGCAATCAGCCCCAGCATTTT. It is translated as CASSKNQGTSNQPQHF.

This clone was counted between two and nine times. This chain joins TRBV6-5 and TRBJ1-5; a weak D match, TRBD1 (6 bases). Germline V CDR1 and CDR2: MNHEY, SVGAGI. V dropped 0 bases and J dropped 3 bases, with 9 bases sitting between them. The CDR3 runs to 15 residues. The chain's CDR3 is CASSYSGQHNQPQHF. The CDR3 coding sequence is TGTGCCAGCAGTTACTCAGGACAGCACAATCAGCCCCAGCATTTT.

This clone is medium-sized (0.01 to 0.1%). This chain links TRBV13 with TRBJ2-2, with 8 positions matching TRBD1. CDR1 is PRHDT, CDR2 FYEKMQ, per germline (reference sequence). The CDR3 consists of 17 residues. V shed 5 bases and J 6 bases; nucleotides not matched to a gene: 14. This CDR3 reads CASSLRTGRDSAGELFF. For the CDR3, the DNA is TGTGCCAGCAGCCTTAGGACAGGGAGAGACAGCGCCGGGGAGCTGTTTTTT.

The chain joins TRBV6-5 to TRBJ1-3; perhaps TRBD1 as D (5 bases). Trimming took off 0 bases at V and 4 bases at J, with 13 bases between the two ends. The CDR3 runs to 16 residues. Germline V gene data show CDR1 as MNHEY and CDR2 as SVGAGI. Here the CDR3 DNA reads TGTGCCAGCAGTTACTCGTTTAGACAGACAGGAAACACCATATATTTT. It yields the protein CASSYSFRQTGNTIYF.